Listed below are T cell receptor beta chains from one sample, sequenced in a study of cytomegalovirus exposure and HLA in healthy donors. Only in-frame clones appear in the TCRdb table, and some are missing; sequencing was by immunoSEQ multiplex PCR. The sample has roughly 130,000 clones, 70% to 80% seen once. The source material was PBMCs. The receptors here all came from a man between 18 and 29 years old in good health and CMV-seronegative. Each CDR3 is given with its conserved first and last residue. The D gene is left open where the match is weak. Only part of the rows carry a size: once, few, many, or a class if the clone is expanded.

v_call,clone_size,j_call,d_call,cdr3_length,cdr3_nt,cdr3_aa
TRBV18,once,TRBJ2-5,.,13,TGTGCCAGCTCACCCGAGGGCCAAGAGACCCAGTACTTC,CASSPEGQETQYF
TRBV19,once,TRBJ1-4,.,14,TGTGCCAGTTCAATAGGGGGTGTTATGGAAAAACTGTTTTTT,CASSIGGVMEKLFF
TRBV7-9,.,TRBJ2-1,TRBD2,19,TGTGCCAGCAGCCCAGGGACTAGCGGGAGACCGCGCTCCTACAATGAGCAGTTCTTC,CASSPGTSGRPRSYNEQFF
TRBV7-9,few,TRBJ2-5,.,11,TGTGCCAGCAGCCTCCAAGAGACCCAGTACTTC,CASSLQETQYF
TRBV18,.,TRBJ1-4,TRBD1,15,TGTGCCAGCTCACCGCCGGGACAGGGTAATGAAAAACTGTTTTTT,CASSPPGQGNEKLFF
TRBV5-1,.,TRBJ2-2,.,16,TGCGCCAGCAGCTTGGAGACGGAGAAGAACACCGGGGAGCTGTTTTTT,CASSLETEKNTGELFF
TRBV6-5,few,TRBJ1-6,TRBD1,15,TGTGCCAGCAGTTACCTCGGGACAGGGAACTCACCCCTCCACTTT,CASSYLGTGNSPLHF
TRBV5-1,.,TRBJ2-1,TRBD2,15,TGCGCCAGCAGCTTGGGTAGCGGGAGGGACAATGAGCAGTTCTTC,CASSLGSGRDNEQFF
TRBV27,once,TRBJ2-3,TRBD2,13,TGTGCCAGCAGTTTAAGGCGGGAGGGCGTGCAGTATTTT,CASSLRREGVQYF
TRBV7-6,.,TRBJ2-2,TRBD1,19,TGTGCCAGCAGCCGCAACCCGAGACAGGGGGCGTTGGACACCGGGGAGCTGTTTTTT,CASSRNPRQGALDTGELFF
TRBV5-1,.,TRBJ2-1,TRBD2,17,TGCGCCAGCAGCTTTGGTCTAGCGGGAGGGCCGTATAATGAGCAGTTCTTC,CASSFGLAGGPYNEQFF
TRBV6-1,.,TRBJ1-2,TRBD1,13,TGTGCCAGCAGCCCGGACAGGAGTCGAGGCTACACCTTC,CASSPDRSRGYTF
TRBV5-4,few,TRBJ2-3,.,11,TGTGCCAGCAGCTTGGGAGAGGCGCAGTATTTT,CASSLGEAQYF
TRBV30,.,TRBJ2-7,TRBD1,13,TGTGCCTGGAGTGTAGGGGGCGAGGTGGAGCAGTACTTC,CAWSVGGEVEQYF
TRBV5-5,.,TRBJ2-7,TRBD2,16,TGTGCCAGCAGTTCCACTAGCGTGGGAGCCCCCCGCGAGCAGTACTTC,CASSSTSVGAPREQYF
TRBV5-4,.,TRBJ1-5,.,14,TGTGCCAGCAGCTTGGCAGGGGAGAATCAGCCCCAGCATTTT,CASSLAGENQPQHF
TRBV27,.,TRBJ2-7,.,15,TGTGCCAGCAGCCCCCGAGGCTTCGGGAATTACGAGCAGTACTTC,CASSPRGFGNYEQYF
TRBV19,.,TRBJ1-4,.,14,TGTGCCAGTAGTATACGGTACTCGCTCGAAAAACTGTTTTTT,CASSIRYSLEKLFF
TRBV5-1,once,TRBJ1-1,TRBD1,12,TGCGCCAGCAGAAAGACAGGGAATGAAGCTTTCTTT,CASRKTGNEAFF
TRBV7-8,.,TRBJ2-1,TRBD2,15,TGTGCCAGCAGCCATAGCGGGCGGTCCTACAATGAGCAGTTCTTC,CASSHSGRSYNEQFF
TRBV28,.,TRBJ2-2,TRBD2,14,TGTGCCTCTGGGACTAGCGGGAGGTCCGGGGAGCTGTTTTTT,CASGTSGRSGELFF
TRBV6-4,.,TRBJ2-4,TRBD1,16,TGTGCCAGCAGTGACTCGAGTGGACAGGGACAAAACATTCAGTACTTC,CASSDSSGQGQNIQYF
TRBV15,few,TRBJ2-4,.,15,TGTGCCACCAGCCCCATGTCAGGGTCCCAACAACGACAGTACTTC,CATSPMSGSQQRQYF
TRBV6-1,.,TRBJ1-1,TRBD1,15,TGTGCCAGCAGTGCTAGGACAGGGGGCCATTTAAAAGCTTTCTTT,CASSARTGGHLKAFF
TRBV5-1,.,TRBJ2-5,.,14,TGCGCCAGCAGCTCCGCCGACAGTCAAGAGACCCAGTACTTC,CASSSADSQETQYF
TRBV9,.,TRBJ2-5,.,13,TGTGCCAGCAGCGCCCAGCAGGGTGAGACCCAGTACTTC,CASSAQQGETQYF
TRBV7-2,.,TRBJ2-2,TRBD1,17,TGTGCCAGCAGCTTTACCCGGGACAGGGGGAACACCGGGGAGCTGTTTTTT,CASSFTRDRGNTGELFF
TRBV4-1,.,TRBJ2-5,.,12,TGCGCCAGCAGCCAAGACACAAAGACCCAGTACTTC,CASSQDTKTQYF